This T cell receptor (beta chain) was observed in a study of cytomegalovirus exposure and HLA in healthy donors. Germline CDR1 and CDR2: KGHSH and LQKENI. This CDR3 has 15 residues. Primers: 60 Vbeta forward and 13 Jbeta reverse. Profiled with immunoSEQ multiplex PCR; TCRdb holds only in-frame clones, not every one. The table records roughly 150,000 clones, 65% to 70% of them present only once. The sequenced material came from PBMCs. This sequence originates from a man aged 25 to 45 in good health and CMV-seropositive. J is TRBJ2-3 and V is TRBV18; 11 bases line up with TRBD2. CDR3 region: CATSGTSAGPDTQYF. The CDR3 region has the DNA TGTGCGACTAGCGGGACCTCCGCCGGGCCAGATACGCAGTATTTT.